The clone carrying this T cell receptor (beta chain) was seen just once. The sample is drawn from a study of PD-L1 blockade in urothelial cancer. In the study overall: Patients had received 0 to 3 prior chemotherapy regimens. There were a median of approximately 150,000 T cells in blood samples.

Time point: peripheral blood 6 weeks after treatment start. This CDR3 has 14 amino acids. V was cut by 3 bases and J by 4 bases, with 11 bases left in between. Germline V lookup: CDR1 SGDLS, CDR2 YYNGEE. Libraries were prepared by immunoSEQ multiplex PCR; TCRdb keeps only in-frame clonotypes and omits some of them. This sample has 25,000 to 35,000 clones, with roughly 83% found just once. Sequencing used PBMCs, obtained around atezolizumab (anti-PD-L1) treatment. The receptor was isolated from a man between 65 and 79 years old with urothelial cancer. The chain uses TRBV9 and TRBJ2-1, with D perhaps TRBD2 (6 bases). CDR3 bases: TGTGCCAGCAGCGCAGTTGGGACTTACAATGAGCAGTTCTTC. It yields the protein CASSAVGTYNEQFF.